This T cell receptor beta chain was recovered during a study of blood T cell repertoires in COVID-19. Study overall: Sites across the United States, Italy and Spain contributed samples from acute and convalescent COVID-19. The analysed material was cDNA or gDNA that came from T cells, B-cell-depleted T cells, or PBMCs.

The table came from immunoSEQ multiplex PCR; TCRdb's copy has only in-frame clones and leaves some out. The table lists under 350,000 clones, roughly nine tenths of them singletons, with 2.2% in the top ten. Trimming left V 5 bases short and J 5 bases short, with 6 bases between. This CDR3 is built from 12 residues. The sample taken for sequencing was peripheral blood. The chain carries TRBV12-3 or TRBV12-4 and TRBJ2-2, with D tentatively TRBD1 (6 bases). The sequence derives from a man over 45 with acute or convalescent COVID-19. For the CDR3, the DNA is TGTGCCAGCAGTGGACAGACCGGGGAGCTGTTTTTT. Encoded protein: CASSGQTGELFF.